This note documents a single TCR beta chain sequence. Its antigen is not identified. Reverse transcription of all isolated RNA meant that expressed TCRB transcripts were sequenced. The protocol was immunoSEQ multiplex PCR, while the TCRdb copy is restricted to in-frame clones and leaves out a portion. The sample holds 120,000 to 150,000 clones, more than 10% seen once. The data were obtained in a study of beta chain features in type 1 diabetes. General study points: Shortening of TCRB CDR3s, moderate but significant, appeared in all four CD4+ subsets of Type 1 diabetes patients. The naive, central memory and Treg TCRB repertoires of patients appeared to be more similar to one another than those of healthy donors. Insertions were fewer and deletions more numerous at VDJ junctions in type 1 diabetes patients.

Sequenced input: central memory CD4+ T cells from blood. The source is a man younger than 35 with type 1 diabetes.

The CDR3 DNA reads TGTGCCAGCAGTGACGGGGCGAACATCGGCCTTAAACTGTTTTTT. Amino acid sequence: CASSDGANIGLKLFF. The chain uses TRBV6-1 and TRBJ1-4; possible D gene TRBD1, 5 bases. The CDR3 consists of 15 residues. Germline CDR1 and CDR2: MNHNS and SASEGT. V lost 3 bases and J 11 bases, leaving 19 bases between the germline ends.